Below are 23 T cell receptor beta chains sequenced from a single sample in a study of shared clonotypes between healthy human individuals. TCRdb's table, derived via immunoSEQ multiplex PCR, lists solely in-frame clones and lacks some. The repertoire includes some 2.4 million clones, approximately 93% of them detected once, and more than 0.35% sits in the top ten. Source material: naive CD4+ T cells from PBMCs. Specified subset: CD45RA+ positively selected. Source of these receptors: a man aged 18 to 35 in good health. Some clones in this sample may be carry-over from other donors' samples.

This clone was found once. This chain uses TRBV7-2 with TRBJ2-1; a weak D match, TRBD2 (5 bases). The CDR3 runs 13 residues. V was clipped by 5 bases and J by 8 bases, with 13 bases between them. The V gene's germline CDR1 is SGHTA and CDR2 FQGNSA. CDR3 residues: CASSPILGDEQFF. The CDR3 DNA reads TGTGCCAGCAGCCCAATACTAGGTGATGAGCAGTTCTTC.

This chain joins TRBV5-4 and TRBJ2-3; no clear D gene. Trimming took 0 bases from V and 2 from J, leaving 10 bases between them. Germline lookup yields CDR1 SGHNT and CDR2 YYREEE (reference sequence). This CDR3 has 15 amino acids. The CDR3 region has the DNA TGTGCCAGCAGCTTGGGGAACAGCCTCACAGATACGCAGTATTTT. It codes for CASSLGNSLTDTQYF.

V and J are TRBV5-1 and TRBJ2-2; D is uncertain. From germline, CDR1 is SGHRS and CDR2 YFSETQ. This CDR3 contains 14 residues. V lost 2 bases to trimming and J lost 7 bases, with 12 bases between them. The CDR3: CASSFAPAFGELFF. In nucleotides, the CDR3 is TGCGCCAGCAGCTTCGCACCAGCCTTCGGGGAGCTGTTTTTT.

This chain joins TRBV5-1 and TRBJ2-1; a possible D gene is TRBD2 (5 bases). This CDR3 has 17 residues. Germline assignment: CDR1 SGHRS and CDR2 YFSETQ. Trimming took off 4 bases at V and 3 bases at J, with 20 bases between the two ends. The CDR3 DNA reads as TGCGCCAGCAGCGATTACCGGGCCCACGGGGACTACAATGAGCAGTTCTTC. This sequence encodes CASSDYRAHGDYNEQFF.

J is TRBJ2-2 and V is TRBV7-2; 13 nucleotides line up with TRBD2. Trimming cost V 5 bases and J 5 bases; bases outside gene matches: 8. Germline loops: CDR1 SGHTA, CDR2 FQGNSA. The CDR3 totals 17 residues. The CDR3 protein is CASSTQLAGGPTGELFF. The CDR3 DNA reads TGTGCCAGCAGCACCCAACTAGCGGGAGGGCCTACCGGGGAGCTGTTTTTT.

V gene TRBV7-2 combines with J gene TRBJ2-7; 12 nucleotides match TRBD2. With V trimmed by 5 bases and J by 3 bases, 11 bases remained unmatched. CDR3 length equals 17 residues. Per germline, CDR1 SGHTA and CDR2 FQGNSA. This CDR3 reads CASSIFPPGLAGYEQYF. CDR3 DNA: TGTGCCAGCAGCATTTTTCCCCCGGGACTAGCGGGCTACGAGCAGTACTTC. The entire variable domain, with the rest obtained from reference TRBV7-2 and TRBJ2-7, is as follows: GAGVSQSPSNKVTEKGKDVELRCDPISGHTALYWYRQSLGQGLEFLIYFQGNSAPDKSGLPSDRFSAERTGGSVSTLTIQRTQQEDSAVYLCASSIFPPGLAGYEQYFGPGTRLTVT.

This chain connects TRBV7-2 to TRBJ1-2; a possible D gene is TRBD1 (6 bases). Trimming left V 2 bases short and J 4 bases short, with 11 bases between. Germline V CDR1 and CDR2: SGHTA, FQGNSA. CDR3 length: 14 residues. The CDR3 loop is CASSLLLQGYGYTF. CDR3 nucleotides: TGTGCCAGCAGCTTACTTTTACAGGGCTATGGCTACACCTTC. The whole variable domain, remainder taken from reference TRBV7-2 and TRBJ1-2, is GAGVSQSPSNKVTEKGKDVELRCDPISGHTALYWYRQSLGQGLEFLIYFQGNSAPDKSGLPSDRFSAERTGGSVSTLTIQRTQQEDSAVYLCASSLLLQGYGYTFGSGTRLTVV.

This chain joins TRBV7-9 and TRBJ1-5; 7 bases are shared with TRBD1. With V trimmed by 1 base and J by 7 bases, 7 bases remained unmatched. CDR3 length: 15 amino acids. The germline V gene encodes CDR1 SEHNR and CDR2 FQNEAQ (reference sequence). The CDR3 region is CASSLEGTAVQPQHF. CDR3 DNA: TGTGCCAGCAGCTTAGAAGGGACAGCAGTCCAGCCCCAGCATTTT.

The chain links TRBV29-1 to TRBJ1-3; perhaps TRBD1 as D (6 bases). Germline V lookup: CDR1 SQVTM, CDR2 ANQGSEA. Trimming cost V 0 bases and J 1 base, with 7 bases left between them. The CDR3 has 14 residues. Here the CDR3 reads CSVEERGSGNTIYF. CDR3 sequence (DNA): TGCAGCGTTGAAGAAAGGGGGTCTGGAAACACCATATATTTT. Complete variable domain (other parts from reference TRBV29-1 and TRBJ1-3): SAVISQKPSRDICQRGTSLTIQCQVDSQVTMMFWYRQQPGQSLTLIATANQGSEATYESGFVIDKFPISRPNLTFSTLTVSNMSPEDSSIYLCSVEERGSGNTIYFGEGSWLTVV.

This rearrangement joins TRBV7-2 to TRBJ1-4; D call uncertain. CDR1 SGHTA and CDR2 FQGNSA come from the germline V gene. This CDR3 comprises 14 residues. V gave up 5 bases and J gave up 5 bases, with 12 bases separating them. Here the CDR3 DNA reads TGTGCCAGCAGCCCCGACTCCTGGAATGAAAAACTGTTTTTT. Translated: CASSPDSWNEKLFF.

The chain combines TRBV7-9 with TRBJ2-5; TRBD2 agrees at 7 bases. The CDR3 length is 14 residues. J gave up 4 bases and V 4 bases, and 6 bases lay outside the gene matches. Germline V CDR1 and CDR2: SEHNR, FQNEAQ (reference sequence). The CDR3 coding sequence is TGTGCCAGCAGCTCCGACGCTAGCGGAGAGACCCAGTACTTC. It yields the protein CASSSDASGETQYF.

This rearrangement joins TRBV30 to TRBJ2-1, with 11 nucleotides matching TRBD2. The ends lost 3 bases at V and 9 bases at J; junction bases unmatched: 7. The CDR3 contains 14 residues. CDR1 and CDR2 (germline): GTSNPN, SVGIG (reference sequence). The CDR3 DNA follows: TGTGCCTGGAGAGGGTCTAGCGGGAGGCCTGAGCAGTTCTTC. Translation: CAWRGSSGRPEQFF. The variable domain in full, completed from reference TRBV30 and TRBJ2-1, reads SQTIHQWPATLVQPVGSPLSLECTVEGTSNPNLYWYRQAAGRGLQLLFYSVGIGQISSEVPQNLSASRPQDRQFILSSKKLLLSDSGFYLCAWRGSSGRPEQFFGPGTRLTVL.

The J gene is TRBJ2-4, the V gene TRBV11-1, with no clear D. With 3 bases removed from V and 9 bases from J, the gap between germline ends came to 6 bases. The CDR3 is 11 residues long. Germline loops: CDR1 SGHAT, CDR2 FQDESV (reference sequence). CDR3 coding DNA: TGTGCCAGCAGCTTCGGACCCATTCAGTACTTC. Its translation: CASSFGPIQYF. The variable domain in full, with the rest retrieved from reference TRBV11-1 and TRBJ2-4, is EAEVAQSPRYKITEKSQAVAFWCDPISGHATLYWYRQILGQGPELLVQFQDESVVDDSQLPKDRFSAERLKGVDSTLKIQPAELGDSAMYLCASSFGPIQYFGAGTRLSVL.

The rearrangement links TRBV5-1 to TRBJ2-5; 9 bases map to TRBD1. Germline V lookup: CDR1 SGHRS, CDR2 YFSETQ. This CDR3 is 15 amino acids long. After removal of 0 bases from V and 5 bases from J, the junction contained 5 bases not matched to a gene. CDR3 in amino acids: CASSLAGQGVETQYF. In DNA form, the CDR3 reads TGCGCCAGCAGCTTGGCGGGACAGGGAGTCGAGACCCAGTACTTC.

CDR3 in DNA: TGCGCCAGCAGCCAAGACAGGGTGAGAGGAAACACCATATATTTT. Translating gives CASSQDRVRGNTIYF. The chain carries TRBV4-1 and TRBJ1-3; D perhaps matches TRBD1 (5 bases). The CDR3 covers 15 residues. Per germline, CDR1 MGHRA and CDR2 YSYEKL. Trimming shortened V by 0 bases and J by 4 bases, and 10 bases separated the two germline ends.

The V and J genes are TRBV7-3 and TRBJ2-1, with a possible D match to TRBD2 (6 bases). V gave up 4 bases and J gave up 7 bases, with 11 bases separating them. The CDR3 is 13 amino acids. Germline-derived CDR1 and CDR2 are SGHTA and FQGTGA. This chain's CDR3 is CASSSGTLNEQFF. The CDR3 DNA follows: TGTGCCAGCAGCTCCGGGACTCTGAATGAGCAGTTCTTC.

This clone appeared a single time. The CDR3 spells CVRSSTVDSNQPQHF. CDR3 sequence (DNA): TGTGTCAGAAGCTCCACAGTTGATAGCAATCAGCCCCAGCATTTT. V usage is TRBV7-5 and J usage is TRBJ1-5; TRBD1, as called in the table, went unchecked against the DNA. TRBV7-5 is tagged as a pseudogene. CDR3 length: 15 amino acids.

The CDR3 is CASSPRDKSNYGYTF. CDR3 nucleotides: TGTGCCAGCAGCCCCAGGGACAAGAGTAACTATGGCTACACCTTC. The chain employs TRBV6-1 and TRBJ1-2; tentative D call: TRBD1 (6 bases). Between the trimmed V and J ends, which lost 6 bases and 1 base, there was a span of 15 bases. This CDR3 has 15 residues. Germline assignment: CDR1 MNHNS and CDR2 SASEGT.

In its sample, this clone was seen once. This CDR3 reads CASSRAGTLNEKLFF. In nucleotides, the CDR3 is TGTGCCAGCTCACGCGCCGGGACGCTTAATGAAAAACTGTTTTTT. The V gene is TRBV18, the J gene TRBJ1-4, with D tentatively TRBD1 (5 bases). This CDR3 contains 15 residues. With 4 bases removed from V and 4 bases from J, the gap between germline ends came to 13 bases. The germline CDR1 and CDR2 sequences are KGHSH and LQKENI.

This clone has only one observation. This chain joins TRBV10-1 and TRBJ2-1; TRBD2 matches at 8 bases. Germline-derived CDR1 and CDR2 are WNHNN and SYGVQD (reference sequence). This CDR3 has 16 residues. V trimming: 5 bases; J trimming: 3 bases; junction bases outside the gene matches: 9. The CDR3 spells CASSRVEGLGYNEQFF. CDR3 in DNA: TGCGCCAGCAGTAGAGTAGAGGGACTAGGCTACAATGAGCAGTTCTTC.

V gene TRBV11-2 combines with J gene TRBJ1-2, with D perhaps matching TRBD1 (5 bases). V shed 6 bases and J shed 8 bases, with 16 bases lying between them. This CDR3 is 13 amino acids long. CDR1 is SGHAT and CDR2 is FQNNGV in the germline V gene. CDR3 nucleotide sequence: TGTGCCAGCAGTCCTCTTCAGGGATTGGGCTACACCTTC. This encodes CASSPLQGLGYTF.

CDR3 DNA: TGTGCCAGCAGCCTCTTTCTAGCGGGAGGAGGCACAGATACGCAGTATTTT. It codes for CASSLFLAGGGTDTQYF. The rearrangement uses TRBV7-9 and TRBJ2-3; 11 bases are a match to TRBD2. With 5 bases clipped from V and 1 base from J, the junction kept 8 bases outside the gene matches. This CDR3 region has 17 residues. Germline V lookup: CDR1 SEHNR, CDR2 FQNEAQ (reference sequence).

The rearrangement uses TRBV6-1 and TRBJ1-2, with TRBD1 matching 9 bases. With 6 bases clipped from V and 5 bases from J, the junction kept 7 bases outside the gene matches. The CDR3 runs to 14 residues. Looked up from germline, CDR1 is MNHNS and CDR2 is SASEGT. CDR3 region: CASRRTGETYGYTF. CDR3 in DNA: TGTGCCAGCAGAAGGACAGGGGAAACTTATGGCTACACCTTC.